Presented here are 23 T cell receptor beta chains from one specimen sequenced in a study of T-cell memory formation after mild COVID-19. TCRdb recomputed calls from the 5' RACE reads with MiXCR, one row per CDR3 protein. The sample includes more than 200,000 distinct CDR3 sequences, 16% of them seen just once. The specimen sequenced was PBMCs or a T cell subset sorted from them (not recorded which). These receptors were obtained from a man aged 18 to 30 who had mild COVID-19 (a few samples of this study predate the infection). Cell type and time point are not known.

This clonotype was counted only a few times. V usage is TRBV11-1 and J usage is TRBJ2-6, with D possibly called TRBD1 or TRBD2 (6 bases each). Trimming took 2 bases from V and 4 from J, leaving 12 bases between them. CDR3 length equals 16 residues. Germline loops: CDR1 SGHAT, CDR2 FQDESV (reference sequence). CDR3 sequence reads: CASSLLSGAGANVLTF. CDR3 DNA: TGTGCCAGCAGCTTACTATCGGGGGCCGGGGCCAACGTCCTGACTTTC.

The chain has TRBV5-1 and TRBJ2-3, with D maybe TRBD2 (5 bases). The CDR3 length is 12 residues. The ends were cut back, 0 bases at V and 6 bases at J, with 5 bases in the middle. Germline V gene sequence: CDR1 SGHRS, CDR2 YFSETQ. The CDR3 region is CASSLGEDTQYF. CDR3 bases: TGCGCCAGCAGCTTGGGGGAGGATACGCAGTATTTT.

In its sample, this clonotype was seen a few times. CDR3 protein: CASSRPGLAGSIPYEQYV. The CDR3 region has the DNA TGTGCCAGCAGTCGACCGGGACTGGCCGGATCTATTCCCTACGAGCAGTACGTC. V and J are TRBV6-2 or TRBV6-3 and TRBJ2-7, with a tentative D call TRBD2 (6 bases). The germline gives CDR1 MNHEY, CDR2 SVGEGT. Trimming stripped 5 bases from V and 2 bases from J, with 25 bases between. The CDR3 consists of 18 residues.

Only a few counts were recorded for this clonotype. This rearrangement joins TRBV7-3 to TRBJ2-1; 10 bases are shared with TRBD1. The V segment lost 3 bases and the J segment 8 bases; nucleotides outside the gene matches: 7. CDR1 is SGHTA, CDR2 FQGTGA, per germline. The CDR3 has 15 amino acids. The CDR3 spells CASSLTGGPTDEQFF. The CDR3 DNA is TGTGCCAGCAGCTTGACAGGGGGCCCCACAGATGAGCAGTTCTTC.

This chain uses TRBV11-2 with TRBJ2-2, with D perhaps TRBD2 (6 bases). CDR3 length: 15 amino acids. Trimming shortened V by 3 bases and J by 0 bases, and 8 bases separated the two germline ends. Germline V gene lookup returns CDR1 SGHAT and CDR2 FQNNGV. CDR3 sequence: CASSFGLPNTGELFF. CDR3 nucleotides: TGTGCCAGCAGCTTCGGACTACCGAACACCGGGGAGCTGTTTTTT.

This clonotype was counted between two and nine times. The gene calls are TRBV7-6 and TRBJ2-5, with no clear D. The CDR3 is 14 amino acids. Looked up from germline, CDR1 is SGHVS and CDR2 is FNYEAQ. Trimming took 4 bases from V and 5 from J, leaving 14 bases between them. The CDR3 is CASSSGALRETQYF. CDR3 coding DNA: TGTGCCAGCAGCTCCGGAGCCCTTAGGGAGACCCAGTACTTC.

V and J are TRBV6-5 and TRBJ2-7, with 9 nucleotides matching TRBD2. J lost 3 bases, V lost 2 bases, and 2 bases had no gene match. Germline V gene lookup returns CDR1 MNHEY and CDR2 SVGAGI. The CDR3 loop spans 14 amino acids. The CDR3 reads CASSYASGVYEQYF. Here the CDR3 DNA reads TGTGCCAGCAGTTACGCTAGCGGGGTCTACGAGCAGTACTTC.

The gene calls are TRBV20-1 and TRBJ1-6, with TRBD1 matching over 9 bases. Germline V gene data show CDR1 as DFQATT and CDR2 as SNEGSKA (reference sequence). The CDR3 spans 14 residues. V shed 6 bases and J 8 bases; nucleotides not matched to a gene: 8. Here the CDR3 reads CSAFPGQGHSPLHF. In DNA form, the CDR3 reads TGCAGTGCCTTCCCGGGACAGGGTCATTCACCCCTCCACTTT.

This clonotype was detected a few times. The V and J genes are TRBV9 and TRBJ1-2; TRBD1 agrees at 7 bases. The CDR3 has 13 residues. With 3 bases clipped from V and 6 bases from J, the junction kept 5 bases outside the gene matches. Germline CDR1 and CDR2: SGDLS and YYNGEE. CDR3 loop: CASSADRENGYTF. CDR3 coding DNA: TGTGCCAGCAGCGCCGACAGGGAAAATGGCTACACCTTC. Variable domain in full (rest from reference TRBV9 and TRBJ1-2): DSGVTQTPKHLITATGQRVTLRCSPRSGDLSVYWYQQSLDQGLQFLIQYYNGEERAKGNILERFSAQQFPDLHSELNLSSLELGDSALYFCASSADRENGYTFGSGTRLTVV.

This clonotype turned up a few times. The chain couples TRBV5-1 to TRBJ2-3, with 8 bases lining up with TRBD2. CDR1 SGHRS and CDR2 YFSETQ come from the germline V gene. This CDR3 spans 16 amino acids. V dropped 2 bases and J dropped 0; count of bases not matched to a gene: 5. CDR3 residues: CASSLPAGESTDTQYF. The DNA of the CDR3 is TGCGCCAGCAGCTTACCAGCGGGGGAGAGCACAGATACGCAGTATTTT.

In its sample, this clonotype was seen many times. The rearrangement joins TRBV3-1 to TRBJ1-6, with D unresolved. V was cut by 0 bases and J by 11 bases, with 11 bases left in between. The V gene's germline CDR1 is LGHDT and CDR2 YNNKEL (reference sequence). The CDR3 contains 14 residues. The CDR3 region is CASSQDGFKAPLHF. CDR3 nucleotide sequence: TGTGCCAGCAGCCAAGACGGGTTCAAGGCACCCCTCCACTTT.

The chain employs TRBV12-3 or TRBV12-4 and TRBJ2-5, with 7 bases lining up with TRBD1. There are 14 residues in the CDR3. V trimming: 6 bases; J trimming: 5 bases; junction bases outside the gene matches: 9. The CDR3 DNA reads TGTGCCAGCAGCGAGGGGGCAAGGGGGGAGACCCAGTACTTC. Protein product: CASSEGARGETQYF.

The chain has TRBV7-2 and TRBJ1-3; D remains unclear. The ends were cut back, 4 bases at V and 0 bases at J, with 13 bases in the middle. There are 16 residues in the CDR3. Per the germline V gene, CDR1 is SGHTA and CDR2 is FQGNSA. CDR3 coding DNA: TGTGCCAGCAGCTCTGGGCCAGCGCGCTCTGGAAACACCATATATTTT. Protein product: CASSSGPARSGNTIYF.

V is TRBV2 and J is TRBJ1-2; possible D gene TRBD1, 5 bases. Per the germline V gene, CDR1 is SNHLY and CDR2 is FYNNEI. V dropped 8 bases and J dropped 8 bases, with 30 bases sitting between them. The CDR3 extends over 17 amino acids. The CDR3 region has the DNA TGTGCCAGCCGGGACTTCGGAGGACTTTCCCCCGGGAGAGGCTACACCTTC. This translates into CASRDFGGLSPGRGYTF.

The V gene is TRBV4-1, the J gene TRBJ1-1; D remains unclear. V was clipped by 0 bases and J by 0 bases, with 11 bases between them. The CDR3 totals 16 residues. In germline, CDR1 is MGHRA, CDR2 YSYEKL. CDR3 protein: CASSQDWAGMNTEAFF. The CDR3 DNA sequence: TGCGCCAGCAGCCAAGATTGGGCAGGCATGAACACTGAAGCTTTCTTT.

J is TRBJ2-7 and V is TRBV20-1; 9 nucleotides agree with TRBD1. Germline loops: CDR1 DFQATT, CDR2 SNEGSKA (reference sequence). J was trimmed by 3 bases and V by 3 bases; bases with no gene match: 6. There are 14 residues in the CDR3. CDR3 in DNA: TGCAGTGCTAGGCCGGGACAGGGAATCTACGAGCAGTACTTC. Translation: CSARPGQGIYEQYF.

This clonotype was counted a few times. The chain joins TRBV6-2 or TRBV6-3 to TRBJ2-3; perhaps TRBD2 as D (6 bases). Germline V lookup: CDR1 MNHEY, CDR2 SVGEGT. CDR3 size: 15 residues. V gave up 5 bases and J gave up 0 bases, with 12 bases separating them. The CDR3 protein is CASSVAGRSTDTQYF. The DNA of the CDR3 is TGTGCCAGCAGTGTCGCGGGGCGTAGCACAGATACGCAGTATTTT.

V and J are TRBV5-1 and TRBJ1-3; a possible D gene is TRBD1 (5 bases). V was pared by 4 bases and J by 4 bases, with 9 bases between. The CDR3 length is 13 residues. Looked up from germline, CDR1 is SGHRS and CDR2 is YFSETQ. As DNA, the CDR3 is TGCGCCAGCAGCCGGGGGGACGGAAACACCATATATTTT. Its protein product is CASSRGDGNTIYF.

The table lists this clonotype with a few counts. V gene TRBV7-3 combines with J gene TRBJ1-6; D is undetermined. The CDR3 runs to 14 residues. Germline CDR1 is SGHTA and CDR2 is FQGTGA. Trimming left V 5 bases short and J 8 bases short, with 13 bases between. The CDR3 protein is CASSLADGYSPLHF. In nucleotides, the CDR3 is TGTGCCAGCAGCCTGGCGGACGGCTATTCACCCCTCCACTTT.

The V call is TRBV24-1, the J call TRBJ2-1; D is unresolved. The CDR3 runs to 12 residues. CDR1 and CDR2 from the germline V gene are KGHDR and SFDVKD. V gave up 1 base and J gave up 6 bases, with 3 bases separating them. This chain's CDR3 is CATSDLRNEQFF. The CDR3 nucleotides read TGTGCCACCAGTGATTTACGCAATGAGCAGTTCTTC.

The CDR3: CASSYSGRGNEQFF. Here the CDR3 DNA reads TGTGCCAGCAGTTACAGTGGCAGGGGGAATGAGCAGTTCTTC. The V gene is TRBV6-2 or TRBV6-3, the J gene TRBJ2-1; 7 positions match TRBD1. CDR1 MNHEY and CDR2 SVGEGT come from the germline V gene. The ends lost 2 bases at V and 7 bases at J; junction bases unmatched: 5. CDR3 size: 14 residues.

The V call is TRBV5-1, the J call TRBJ1-2; D is uncertain. Trimming stripped 6 bases from V and 0 bases from J, with 9 bases between. CDR1 and CDR2 (germline): SGHRS, YFSETQ. This CDR3 comprises 13 residues. The CDR3 DNA is TGCGCCAGCACCCCGGGAGCTAACTATGGCTACACCTTC. Amino acids: CASTPGANYGYTF. Full variable domain (missing parts from reference TRBV5-1 and TRBJ1-2): KAGVTQTPRYLIKTRGQQVTLSCSPISGHRSVSWYQQTPGQGLQFLFEYFSETQRNKGNFPGRFSGRQFSNSRSEMNVSTLELGDSALYLCASTPGANYGYTFGSGTRLTVV.

This clonotype was seen a handful of times. V is TRBV7-6 and J is TRBJ2-5; D is perhaps TRBD1 or TRBD2 (6 bases each). This CDR3 region has 13 residues. The V gene lost 10 bases and the J gene lost 4 bases, with 16 bases spanning the gap. Germline CDR1 and CDR2: SGHVS and FNYEAQ. The CDR3 is CATGSGGGETQYF. The CDR3 DNA follows: TGTGCCACAGGCTCCGGAGGGGGAGAGACCCAGTACTTC.